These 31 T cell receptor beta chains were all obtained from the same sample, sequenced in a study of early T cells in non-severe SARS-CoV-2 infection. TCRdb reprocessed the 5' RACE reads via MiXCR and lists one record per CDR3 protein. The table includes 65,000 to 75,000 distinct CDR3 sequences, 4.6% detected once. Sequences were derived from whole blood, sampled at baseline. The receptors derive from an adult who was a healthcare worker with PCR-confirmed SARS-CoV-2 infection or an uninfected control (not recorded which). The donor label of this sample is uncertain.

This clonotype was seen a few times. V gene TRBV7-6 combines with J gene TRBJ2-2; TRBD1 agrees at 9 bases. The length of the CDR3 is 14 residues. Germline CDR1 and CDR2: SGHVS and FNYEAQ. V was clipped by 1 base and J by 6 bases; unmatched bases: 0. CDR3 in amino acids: CASSLGQGAGELFF. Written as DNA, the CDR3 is TGTGCCAGCAGCTTAGGACAGGGGGCCGGGGAGCTGTTTTTT.

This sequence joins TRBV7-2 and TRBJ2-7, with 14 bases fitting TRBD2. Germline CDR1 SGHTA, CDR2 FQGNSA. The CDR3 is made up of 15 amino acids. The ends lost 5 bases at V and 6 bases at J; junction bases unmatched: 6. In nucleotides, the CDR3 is TGTGCCAGCAGCCAGACTAGCGGGGGGGCTTCCGAGCAGTACTTC. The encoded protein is CASSQTSGGASEQYF.

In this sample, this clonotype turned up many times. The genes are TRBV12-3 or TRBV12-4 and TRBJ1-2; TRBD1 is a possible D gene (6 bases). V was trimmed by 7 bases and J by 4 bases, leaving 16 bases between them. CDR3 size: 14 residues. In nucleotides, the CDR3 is TGTGCCAGCATCCCGGACAGCGTGACCTATGGCTACACCTTC. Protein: CASIPDSVTYGYTF.

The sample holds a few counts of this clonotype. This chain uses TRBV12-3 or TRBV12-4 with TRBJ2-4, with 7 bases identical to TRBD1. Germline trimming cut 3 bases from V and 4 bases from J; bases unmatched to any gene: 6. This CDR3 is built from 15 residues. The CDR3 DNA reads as TGTGCCAGCAGTTTCCCGCGGACAGGAAAAAACATTCAGTACTTC. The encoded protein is CASSFPRTGKNIQYF.

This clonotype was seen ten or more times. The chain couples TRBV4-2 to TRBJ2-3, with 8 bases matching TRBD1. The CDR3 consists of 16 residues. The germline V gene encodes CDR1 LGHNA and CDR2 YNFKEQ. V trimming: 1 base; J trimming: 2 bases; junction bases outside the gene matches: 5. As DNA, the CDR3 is TGTGCCAGCAGCCAAGCATCAGGGGGCTTCACAGATACGCAGTATTTT. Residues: CASSQASGGFTDTQYF.

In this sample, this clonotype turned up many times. The CDR3 DNA is TGTGCCAGCAGCCCTGTCTTGATGGCAGGGGGAGATGAAAAACTGTTTTTT. Its protein product is CASSPVLMAGGDEKLFF. The chain joins TRBV7-6 to TRBJ1-4; TRBD1 matches 7 bases. V shed 5 bases and J 6 bases; nucleotides not matched to a gene: 15. The CDR3 length is 17 residues. CDR1 is SGHVS, CDR2 FNYEAQ, per germline.

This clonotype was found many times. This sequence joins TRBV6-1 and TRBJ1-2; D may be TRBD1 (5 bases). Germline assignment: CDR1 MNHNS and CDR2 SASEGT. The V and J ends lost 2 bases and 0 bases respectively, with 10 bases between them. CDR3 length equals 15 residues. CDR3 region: CASSELVGPNYGYTF. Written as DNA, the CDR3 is TGTGCCAGCAGTGAATTGGTGGGGCCTAACTATGGCTACACCTTC.

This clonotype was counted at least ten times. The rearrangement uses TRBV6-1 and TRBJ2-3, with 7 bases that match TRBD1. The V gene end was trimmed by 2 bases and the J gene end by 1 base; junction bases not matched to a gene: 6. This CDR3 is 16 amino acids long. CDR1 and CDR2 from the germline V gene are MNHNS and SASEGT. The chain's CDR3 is CASSENRGLGTDTQYF. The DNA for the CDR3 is TGTGCCAGCAGTGAAAACAGGGGATTAGGCACAGATACGCAGTATTTT.

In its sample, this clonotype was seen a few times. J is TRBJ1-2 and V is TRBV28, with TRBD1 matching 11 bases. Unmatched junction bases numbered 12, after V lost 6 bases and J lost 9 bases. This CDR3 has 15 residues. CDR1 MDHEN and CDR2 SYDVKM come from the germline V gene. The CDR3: CASRPGQGARMRYTF. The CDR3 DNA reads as TGTGCCAGCAGACCTGGACAGGGGGCGCGTATGCGCTACACCTTC.

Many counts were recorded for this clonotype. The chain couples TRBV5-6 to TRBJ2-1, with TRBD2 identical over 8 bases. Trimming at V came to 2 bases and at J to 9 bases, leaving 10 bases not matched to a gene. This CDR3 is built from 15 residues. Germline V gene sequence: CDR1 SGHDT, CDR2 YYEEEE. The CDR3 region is CASSFRLAGFGEQFF. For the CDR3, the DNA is TGTGCCAGCAGCTTCAGGCTAGCGGGCTTTGGTGAGCAGTTCTTC.

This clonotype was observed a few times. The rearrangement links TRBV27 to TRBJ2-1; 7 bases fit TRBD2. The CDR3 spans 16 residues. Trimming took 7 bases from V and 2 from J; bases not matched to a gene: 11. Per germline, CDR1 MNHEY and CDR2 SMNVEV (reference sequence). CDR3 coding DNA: TGTGCCAGCACTAGCGGCTCCACAATCGCCTACAATGAGCAGTTCTTC. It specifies CASTSGSTIAYNEQFF.

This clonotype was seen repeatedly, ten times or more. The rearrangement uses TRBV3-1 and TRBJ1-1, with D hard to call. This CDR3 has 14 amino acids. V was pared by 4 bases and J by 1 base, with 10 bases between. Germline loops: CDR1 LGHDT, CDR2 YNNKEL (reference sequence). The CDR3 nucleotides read TGTGCCAGCAGCCCCCACGGGGAGAACACTGAAGCTTTCTTT. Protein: CASSPHGENTEAFF.

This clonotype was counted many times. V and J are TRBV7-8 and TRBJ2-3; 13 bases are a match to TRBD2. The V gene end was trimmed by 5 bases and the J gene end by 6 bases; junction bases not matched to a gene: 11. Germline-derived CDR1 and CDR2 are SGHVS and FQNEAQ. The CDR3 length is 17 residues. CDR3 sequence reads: CASSPRLAGGLGDTQYF. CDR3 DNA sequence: TGTGCCAGCAGCCCACGACTAGCGGGGGGATTAGGGGATACGCAGTATTTT.

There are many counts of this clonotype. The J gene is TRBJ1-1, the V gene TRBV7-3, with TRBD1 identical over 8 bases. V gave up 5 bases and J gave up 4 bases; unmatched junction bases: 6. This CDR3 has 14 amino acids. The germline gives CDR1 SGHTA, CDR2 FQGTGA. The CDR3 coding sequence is TGTGCCAGCAGCCTCACCAGGGGGCTCACTGAAGCTTTCTTT. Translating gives CASSLTRGLTEAFF. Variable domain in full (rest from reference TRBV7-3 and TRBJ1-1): GAGVSQTPSNKVTEKGKYVELRCDPISGHTALYWYRQSLGQGPEFLIYFQGTGAADDSGLPNDRFFAVRPEGSVSTLKIQRTERGDSAVYLCASSLTRGLTEAFFGQGTRLTVV.

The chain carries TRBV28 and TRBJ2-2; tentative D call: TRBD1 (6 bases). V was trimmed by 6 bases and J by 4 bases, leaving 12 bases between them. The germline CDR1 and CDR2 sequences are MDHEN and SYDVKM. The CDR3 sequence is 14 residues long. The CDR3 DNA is TGTGCCAGCAGACCCAGGGGTACCACCGGGGAGCTGTTTTTT. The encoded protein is CASRPRGTTGELFF.

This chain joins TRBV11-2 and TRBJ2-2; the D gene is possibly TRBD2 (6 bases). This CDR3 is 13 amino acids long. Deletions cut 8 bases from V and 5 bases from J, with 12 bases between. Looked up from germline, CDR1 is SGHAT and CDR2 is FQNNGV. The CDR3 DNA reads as TGTGCCAGCGGGAGGTTGAGGACCGGGGAGCTGTTTTTT. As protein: CASGRLRTGELFF.

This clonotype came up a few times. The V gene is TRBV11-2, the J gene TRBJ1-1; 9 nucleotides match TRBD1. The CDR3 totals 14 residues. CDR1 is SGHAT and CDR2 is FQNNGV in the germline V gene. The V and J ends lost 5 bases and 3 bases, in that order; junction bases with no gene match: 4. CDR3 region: CASSPQGADTEAFF. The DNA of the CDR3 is TGTGCCAGCAGCCCACAGGGGGCGGACACTGAAGCTTTCTTT.

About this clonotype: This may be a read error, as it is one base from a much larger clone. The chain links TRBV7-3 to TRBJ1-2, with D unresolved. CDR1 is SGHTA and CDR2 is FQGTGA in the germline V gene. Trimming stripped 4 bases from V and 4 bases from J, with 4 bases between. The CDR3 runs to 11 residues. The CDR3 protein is CASSSPYGYTF. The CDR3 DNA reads TGTGCCAGCAGCTCCCCCTATGGCTACACCTTC. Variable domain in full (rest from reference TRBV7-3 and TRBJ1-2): GAGVSQTPSNKVTEKGKYVELRCDPISGHTALYWYRQSLGQGPEFLIYFQGTGAADDSGLPNDRFFAVRPEGSVSTLKIQRTERGDSAVYLCASSSPYGYTFGSGTRLTVV.

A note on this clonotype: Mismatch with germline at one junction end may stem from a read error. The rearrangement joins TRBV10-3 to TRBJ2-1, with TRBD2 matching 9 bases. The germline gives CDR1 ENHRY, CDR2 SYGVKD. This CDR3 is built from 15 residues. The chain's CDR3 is CAIRGSGGVYNGQFF. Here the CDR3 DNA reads TGTGCCATCAGGGGTAGCGGGGGTGTCTACAATGGGCAGTTCTTC.

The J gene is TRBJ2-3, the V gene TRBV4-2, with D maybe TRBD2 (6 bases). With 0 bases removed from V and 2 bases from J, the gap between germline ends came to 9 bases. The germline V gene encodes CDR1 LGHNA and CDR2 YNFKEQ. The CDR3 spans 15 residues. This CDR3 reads CASSQEGGTTDTQYF. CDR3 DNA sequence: TGTGCCAGCAGCCAAGAGGGCGGGACCACAGATACGCAGTATTTT.

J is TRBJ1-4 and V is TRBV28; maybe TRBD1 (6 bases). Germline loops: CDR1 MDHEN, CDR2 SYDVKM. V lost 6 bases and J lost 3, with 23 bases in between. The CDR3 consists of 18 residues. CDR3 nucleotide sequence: TGTGCCAGCAGCAACCTTCCCTACAGCAGGGGATCTAATGAAAAACTGTTTTTT. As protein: CASSNLPYSRGSNEKLFF.

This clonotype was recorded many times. The DNA for the CDR3 is TGTGCCAGCAGTCCGGTCCTTAGCAATCAGCCCCAGCATTTT. This codes for CASSPVLSNQPQHF. The J gene is TRBJ1-5, the V gene TRBV6-4; no reliable D call. In germline, CDR1 is MRHNA, CDR2 SNTAGT. This CDR3 has 14 residues. Trimming took 5 bases from V and 0 from J, leaving 8 bases between them.

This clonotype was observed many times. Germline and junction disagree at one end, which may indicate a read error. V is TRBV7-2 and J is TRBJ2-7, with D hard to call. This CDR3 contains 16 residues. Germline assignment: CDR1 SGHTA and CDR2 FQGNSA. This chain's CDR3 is CASSLVFSHFTYELYF. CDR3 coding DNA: TGTGCCAGCAGCTTAGTGTTTTCTCACTTCACCTACGAGCTGTACTTC.

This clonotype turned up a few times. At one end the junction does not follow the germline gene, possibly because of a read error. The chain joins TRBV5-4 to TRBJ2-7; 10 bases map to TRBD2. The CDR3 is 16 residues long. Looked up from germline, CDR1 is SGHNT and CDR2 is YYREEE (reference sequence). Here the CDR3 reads CASSPSGGVVSYEQYF. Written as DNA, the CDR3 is TGCGCCAGCAGCCCAAGCGGGGGGGTTGTCTCCTACGAGCAGTACTTC.

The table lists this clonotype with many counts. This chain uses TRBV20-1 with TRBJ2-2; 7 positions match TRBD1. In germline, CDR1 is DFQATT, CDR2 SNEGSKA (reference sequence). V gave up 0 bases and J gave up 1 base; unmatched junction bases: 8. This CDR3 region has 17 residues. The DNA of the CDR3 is TGCAGTGCTAGAGATGCAACCGGGACAGAGAACACCGGGGAGCTGTTTTTT. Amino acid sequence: CSARDATGTENTGELFF.

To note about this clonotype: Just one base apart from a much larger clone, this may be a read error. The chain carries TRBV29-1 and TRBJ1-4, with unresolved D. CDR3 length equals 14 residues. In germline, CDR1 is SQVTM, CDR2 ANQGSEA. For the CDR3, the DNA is TGCAGCGCTTCAGAATTTGCAACTAATGAAAAACTGTTATTT. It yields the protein CSASEFATNEKLLF.

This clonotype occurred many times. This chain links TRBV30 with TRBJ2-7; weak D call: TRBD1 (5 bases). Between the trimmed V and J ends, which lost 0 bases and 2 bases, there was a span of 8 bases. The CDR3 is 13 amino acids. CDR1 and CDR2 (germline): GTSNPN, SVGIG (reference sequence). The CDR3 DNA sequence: TGTGCCTGGAGTGTCGGCAGGGCCTACGAGCAGTACTTC. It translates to CAWSVGRAYEQYF.

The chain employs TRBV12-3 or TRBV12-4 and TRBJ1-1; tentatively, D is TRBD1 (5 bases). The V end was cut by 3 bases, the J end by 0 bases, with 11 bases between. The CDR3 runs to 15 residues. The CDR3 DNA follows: TGTGCCAGCAGTTTTGGGGGGGGATTGAACACTGAAGCTTTCTTT. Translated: CASSFGGGLNTEAFF.

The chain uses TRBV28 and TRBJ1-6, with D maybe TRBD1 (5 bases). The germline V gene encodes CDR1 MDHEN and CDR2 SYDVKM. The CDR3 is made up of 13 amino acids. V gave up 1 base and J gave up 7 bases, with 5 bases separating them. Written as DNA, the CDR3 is TGTGCCAGCAGTTTATACAGGAATTCACCCCTCCACTTT. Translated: CASSLYRNSPLHF.

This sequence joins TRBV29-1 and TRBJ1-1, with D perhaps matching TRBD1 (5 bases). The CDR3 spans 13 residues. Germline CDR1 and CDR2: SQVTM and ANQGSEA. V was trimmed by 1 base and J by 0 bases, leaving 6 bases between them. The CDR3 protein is CSVEGGMNTEAFF. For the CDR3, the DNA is TGCAGCGTTGAAGGGGGGATGAACACTGAAGCTTTCTTT.

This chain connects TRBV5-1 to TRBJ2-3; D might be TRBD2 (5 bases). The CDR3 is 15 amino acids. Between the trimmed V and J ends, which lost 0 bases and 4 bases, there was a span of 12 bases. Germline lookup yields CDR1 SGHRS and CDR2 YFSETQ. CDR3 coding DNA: TGCGCCAGCAGCTTGGCCGCAGCGGAAGCAGATACGCAGTATTTT. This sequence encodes CASSLAAAEADTQYF.